Detailed here is one T cell receptor beta chain. This entry is derived from a study of blood T cell repertoires in COVID-19. Background on the study: Sites across the United States, Italy and Spain contributed samples from acute and convalescent COVID-19. The cDNA or gDNA used as material had been derived from T cells, B-cell-depleted T cells, or PBMCs.

Original processing notes: Using reference gene primer amplification, nucleated cell counts were estimated. Profiling relied on immunoSEQ multiplex PCR, and the TCRdb table lists in-frame clones only, not all of them. That table gives V, J and clone size, and the DNA gave D and trimming. The sample shows tens of thousands of clones, over 75% of them seen only once. The CDR3 sequence is 16 residues long. Germline lookup yields CDR1 SGHNT and CDR2 YYREEE (reference sequence). Unmatched junction bases numbered 11, after V lost 4 bases and J lost 4 bases. Sequenced material: peripheral blood. The chain recombines TRBV5-4 with TRBJ1-1, with 9 bases matching TRBD1. The receptor was isolated from a man older than 75 with active COVID-19. The CDR3 sequence: CASSRGGQGSVTEAFF. The DNA for the CDR3 is TGTGCCAGCAGCCGGGGGGGACAGGGTTCGGTCACTGAAGCTTTCTTT.